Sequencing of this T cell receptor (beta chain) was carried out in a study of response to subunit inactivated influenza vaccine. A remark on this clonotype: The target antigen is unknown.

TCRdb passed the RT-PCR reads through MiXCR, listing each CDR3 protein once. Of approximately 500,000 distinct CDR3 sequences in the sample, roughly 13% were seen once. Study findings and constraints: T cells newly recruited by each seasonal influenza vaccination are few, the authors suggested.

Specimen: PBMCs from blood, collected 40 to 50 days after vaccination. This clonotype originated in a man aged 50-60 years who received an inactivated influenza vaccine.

The CDR3 DNA is TGTGCCAGCAGCCAGGACTTGTTCGGGGAGCTGTTTTTT. Its translation: CASSQDLFGELFF. This chain links TRBV14 with TRBJ2-2; D might be TRBD2 (5 bases). V was trimmed by 3 bases and J by 7 bases, leaving 9 bases between them. The CDR3 sequence is 13 residues long. Per germline, CDR1 SGHDN and CDR2 FVKESK.